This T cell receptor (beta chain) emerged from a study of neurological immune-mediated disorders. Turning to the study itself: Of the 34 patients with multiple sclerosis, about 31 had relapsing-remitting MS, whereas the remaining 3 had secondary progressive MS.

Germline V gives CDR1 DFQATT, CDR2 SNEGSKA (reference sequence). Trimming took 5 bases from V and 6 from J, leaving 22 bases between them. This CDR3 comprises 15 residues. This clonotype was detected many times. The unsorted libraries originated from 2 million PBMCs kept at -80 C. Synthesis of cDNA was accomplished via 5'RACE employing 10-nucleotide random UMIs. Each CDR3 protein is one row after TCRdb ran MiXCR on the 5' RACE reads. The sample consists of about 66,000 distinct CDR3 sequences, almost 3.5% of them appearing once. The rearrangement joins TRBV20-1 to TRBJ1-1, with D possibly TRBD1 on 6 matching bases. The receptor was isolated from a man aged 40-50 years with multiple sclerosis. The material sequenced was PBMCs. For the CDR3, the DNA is TGCAGTGCTCCCCTCCGCCGGGACACAGGGTCTGAAGCTTTCTTT. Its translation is CSAPLRRDTGSEAFF.